This paragraph covers one T cell receptor beta chain sequence. The data derive from a study of Ad26.COV2.S vaccination and SARS-CoV-2 variants. TCRdb keeps only in-frame clones here, not all; method: immunoSEQ multiplex PCR. This table holds under 250,000 clones, roughly 85% found once. The CDR3 runs 17 residues. The V and J ends lost 1 base and 2 bases respectively, with 15 bases between them. The V gene's germline CDR1 is LGHDT and CDR2 YNNKEL (reference sequence). The treatment is: 15 to 20 received Ad26.COV2.S at low or high dose, single or two shots; several received placebo; per-sample allocation not given. Sampling was performed 63 days after the first vaccine or placebo injection. This person who donated was an adult of 18-55 years in Boston.

The sequences come from peripheral blood, collected in a trial of Ad26.COV2.S vaccine versus placebo. The sequence derives from a person between 18 and 65 years old who received the Ad26.COV2.S COVID-19 vaccine or a placebo. The chain employs TRBV3-1 (or the pseudogene TRBV3-2) and TRBJ1-3; D is unresolved. This CDR3 is CASSQGFKRSAGNTIYF. For the CDR3, the DNA is TGTGCCAGCAGCCAAGGATTTAAGAGGTCGGCTGGAAACACCATATATTTT.